The clone carrying this T cell receptor beta chain turned up a few times. CDR1 is SGHTA and CDR2 is FQGTGA in the germline V gene. The CDR3 sequence is 16 residues long. Trimming pared 0 bases from V and 6 bases from J, leaving 14 bases between. Building of the TCR beta libraries involved iRepertoire HTBI primers and Arm-PCR of CDR3 regions. From the multiplex PCR reads, TCRdb called clonotypes with MiXCR, one entry per CDR3 protein. The sample shows approximately 470,000 distinct CDR3 sequences, less than 25% of them seen only once. The data stem from a study of regulatory T cells in long-lasting Graves disease. This sample's time point: persistent/refractory GD, antithyroid drugs over 5 years with positive TRAb. Scientists built the TCR library using RNA that was extracted from PBMCs.

The receptor was derived from a female donor with Graves disease. This specimen was peripheral blood mononuclear cells (PBMCs), taken when the disease was refractory, from a patient treated with antithyroid drugs. The chain uses TRBV7-3 and TRBJ2-2; D may correspond to TRBD1 or TRBD2 (5 bases each). CDR3 in amino acids: CASSLTITGPAGELFF. CDR3 DNA: TGTGCCAGCAGCTTAACGATAACGGGGCCGGCCGGGGAGCTGTTTTTT.